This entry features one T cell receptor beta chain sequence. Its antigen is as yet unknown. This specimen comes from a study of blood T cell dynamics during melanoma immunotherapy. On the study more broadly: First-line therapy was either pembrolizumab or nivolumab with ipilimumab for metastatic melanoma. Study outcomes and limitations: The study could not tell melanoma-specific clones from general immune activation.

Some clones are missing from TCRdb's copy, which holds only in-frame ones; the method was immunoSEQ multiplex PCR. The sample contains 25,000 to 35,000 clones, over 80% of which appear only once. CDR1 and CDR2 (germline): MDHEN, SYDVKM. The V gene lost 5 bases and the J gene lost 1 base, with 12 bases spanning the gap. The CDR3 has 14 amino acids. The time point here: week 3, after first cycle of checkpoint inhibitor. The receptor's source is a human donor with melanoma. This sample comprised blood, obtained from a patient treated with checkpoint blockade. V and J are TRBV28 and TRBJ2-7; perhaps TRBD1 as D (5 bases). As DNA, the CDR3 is TGTGCCAGCAGTCCGCCCGCAGGGTCCTACGAGCAGTACTTC. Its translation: CASSPPAGSYEQYF. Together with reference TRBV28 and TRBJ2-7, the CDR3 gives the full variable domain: DVKVTQSSRYLVKRTGEKVFLECVQDMDHENMFWYRQDPGLGLRLIYFSYDVKMKEKGDIPEGYSVSREKKERFSLILESASTNQTSMYLCASSPPAGSYEQYFGPGTRLTVT.